The present T cell receptor beta chain was sequenced within a study of blood T cell repertoires in COVID-19. The CDR3 has 14 amino acids. Trimming left V 5 bases short and J 1 base short, with 12 bases between. The germline V gene encodes CDR1 SGHVS and CDR2 FQNEAQ. Method: immunoSEQ multiplex PCR; TCRdb's copy keeps in-frame clones and lacks some. The sample yields 90,000 to 100,000 clones, roughly nine tenths seen once. This TCR was recovered from a man between 65 and 85 years old with acute or convalescent COVID-19. The gene calls are TRBV7-8 and TRBJ2-7, with D tentatively TRBD1 (5 bases). The sample taken for sequencing was peripheral blood. In DNA form, the CDR3 reads TGTGCCAGCAGCCCCACGACAGTTTCCTACGAGCAGTACTTC. Translated: CASSPTTVSYEQYF.